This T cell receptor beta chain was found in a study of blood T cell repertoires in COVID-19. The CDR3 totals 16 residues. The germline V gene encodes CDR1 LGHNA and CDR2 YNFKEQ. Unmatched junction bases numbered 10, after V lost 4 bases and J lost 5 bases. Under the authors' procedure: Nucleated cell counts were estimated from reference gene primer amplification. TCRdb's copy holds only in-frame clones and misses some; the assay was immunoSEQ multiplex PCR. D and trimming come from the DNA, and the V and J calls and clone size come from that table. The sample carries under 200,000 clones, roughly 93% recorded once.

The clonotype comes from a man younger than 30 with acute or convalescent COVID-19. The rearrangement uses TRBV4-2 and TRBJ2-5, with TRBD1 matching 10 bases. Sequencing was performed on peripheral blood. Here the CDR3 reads CASSPGDRGMFETQYF. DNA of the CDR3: TGTGCCAGCAGCCCAGGGGACAGGGGCATGTTTGAGACCCAGTACTTC.